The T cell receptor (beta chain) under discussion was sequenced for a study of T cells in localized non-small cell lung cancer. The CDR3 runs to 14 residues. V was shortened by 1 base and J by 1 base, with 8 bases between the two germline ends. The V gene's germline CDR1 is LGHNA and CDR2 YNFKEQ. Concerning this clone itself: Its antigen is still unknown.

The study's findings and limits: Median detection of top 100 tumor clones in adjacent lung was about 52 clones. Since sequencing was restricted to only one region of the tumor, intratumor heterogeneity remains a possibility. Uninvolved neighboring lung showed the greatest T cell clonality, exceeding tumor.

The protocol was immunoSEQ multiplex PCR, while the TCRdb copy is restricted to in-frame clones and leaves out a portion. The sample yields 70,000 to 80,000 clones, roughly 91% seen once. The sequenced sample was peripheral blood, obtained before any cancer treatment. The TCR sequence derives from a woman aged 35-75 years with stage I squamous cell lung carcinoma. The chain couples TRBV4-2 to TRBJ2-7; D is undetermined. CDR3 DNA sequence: TGTGCCAGCAGCCAAGGGGCCGGTTCCTACGAGCAGTACTTC. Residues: CASSQGAGSYEQYF.